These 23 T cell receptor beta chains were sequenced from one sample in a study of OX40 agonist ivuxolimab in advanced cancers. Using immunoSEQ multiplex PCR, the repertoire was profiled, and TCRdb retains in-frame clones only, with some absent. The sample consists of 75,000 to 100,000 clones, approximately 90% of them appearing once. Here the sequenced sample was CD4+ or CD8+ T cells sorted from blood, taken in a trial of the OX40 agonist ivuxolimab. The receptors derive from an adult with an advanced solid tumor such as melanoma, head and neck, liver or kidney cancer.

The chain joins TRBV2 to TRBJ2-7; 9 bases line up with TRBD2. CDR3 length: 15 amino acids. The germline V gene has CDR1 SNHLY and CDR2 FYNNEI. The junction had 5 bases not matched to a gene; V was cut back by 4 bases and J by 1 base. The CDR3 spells CASSAEAGGSYEQYF. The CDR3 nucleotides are TGTGCCAGCAGTGCTGAAGCGGGGGGATCCTACGAGCAGTACTTC.

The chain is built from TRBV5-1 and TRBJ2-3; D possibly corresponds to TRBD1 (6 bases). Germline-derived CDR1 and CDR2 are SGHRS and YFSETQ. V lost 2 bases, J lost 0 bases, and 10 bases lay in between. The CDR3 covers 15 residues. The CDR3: CASSLQGPSTDTQYF. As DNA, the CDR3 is TGCGCCAGCAGCTTACAGGGACCTAGCACAGATACGCAGTATTTT. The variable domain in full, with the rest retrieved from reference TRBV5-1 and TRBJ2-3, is KAGVTQTPRYLIKTRGQQVTLSCSPISGHRSVSWYQQTPGQGLQFLFEYFSETQRNKGNFPGRFSGRQFSNSRSEMNVSTLELGDSALYLCASSLQGPSTDTQYFGPGTRLTVL.

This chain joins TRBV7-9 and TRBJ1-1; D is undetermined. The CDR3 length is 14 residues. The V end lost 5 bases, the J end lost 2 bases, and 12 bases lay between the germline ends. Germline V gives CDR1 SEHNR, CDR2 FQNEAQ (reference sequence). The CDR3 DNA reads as TGTGCCAGCAGCCTCAACACTGGAAACACTGAAGCTTTCTTT. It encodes CASSLNTGNTEAFF.

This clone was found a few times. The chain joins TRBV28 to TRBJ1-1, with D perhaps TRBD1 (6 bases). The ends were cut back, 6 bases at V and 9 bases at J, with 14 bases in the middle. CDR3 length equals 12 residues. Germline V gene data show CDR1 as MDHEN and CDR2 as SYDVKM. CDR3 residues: CASRLDSRQAFF. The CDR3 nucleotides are TGTGCCAGCAGGTTGGACAGTCGACAAGCTTTCTTT. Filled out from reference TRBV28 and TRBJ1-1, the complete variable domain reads DVKVTQSSRYLVKRTGEKVFLECVQDMDHENMFWYRQDPGLGLRLIYFSYDVKMKEKGDIPEGYSVSREKKERFSLILESASTNQTSMYLCASRLDSRQAFFGQGTRLTVV.

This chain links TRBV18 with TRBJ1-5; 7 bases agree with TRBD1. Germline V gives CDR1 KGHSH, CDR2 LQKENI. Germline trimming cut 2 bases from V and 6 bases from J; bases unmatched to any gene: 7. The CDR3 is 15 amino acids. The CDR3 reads CASSPSTGEGQPQHF. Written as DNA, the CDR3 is TGTGCCAGCTCACCATCCACAGGGGAGGGTCAGCCCCAGCATTTT.

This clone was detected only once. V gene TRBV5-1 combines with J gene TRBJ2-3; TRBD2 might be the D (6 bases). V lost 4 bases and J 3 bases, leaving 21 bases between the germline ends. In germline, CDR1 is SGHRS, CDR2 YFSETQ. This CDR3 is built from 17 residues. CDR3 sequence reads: CASSLWEAISATDTQYF. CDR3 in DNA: TGCGCCAGCAGCCTTTGGGAGGCGATCTCCGCGACAGATACGCAGTATTTT.

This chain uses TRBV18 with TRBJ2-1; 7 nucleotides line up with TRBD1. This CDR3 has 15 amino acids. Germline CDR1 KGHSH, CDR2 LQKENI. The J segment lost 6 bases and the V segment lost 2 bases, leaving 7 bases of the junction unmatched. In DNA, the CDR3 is TGTGCCAGCTCACCATCGACAGGGTCATCCAATGAGCAGTTCTTC. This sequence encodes CASSPSTGSSNEQFF.

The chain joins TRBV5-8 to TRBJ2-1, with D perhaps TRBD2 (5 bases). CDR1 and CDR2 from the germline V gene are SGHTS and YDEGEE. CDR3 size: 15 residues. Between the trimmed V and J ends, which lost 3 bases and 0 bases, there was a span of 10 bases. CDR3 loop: CASSSGSSSYNEQFF. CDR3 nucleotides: TGTGCCAGCAGCTCGGGATCGAGCTCCTACAATGAGCAGTTCTTC.

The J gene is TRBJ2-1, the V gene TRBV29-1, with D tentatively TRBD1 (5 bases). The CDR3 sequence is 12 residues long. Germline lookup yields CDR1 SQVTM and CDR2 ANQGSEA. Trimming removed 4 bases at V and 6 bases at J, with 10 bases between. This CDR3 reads CSVVRAANEQFF. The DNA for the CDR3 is TGCAGCGTTGTCAGGGCCGCCAATGAGCAGTTCTTC.

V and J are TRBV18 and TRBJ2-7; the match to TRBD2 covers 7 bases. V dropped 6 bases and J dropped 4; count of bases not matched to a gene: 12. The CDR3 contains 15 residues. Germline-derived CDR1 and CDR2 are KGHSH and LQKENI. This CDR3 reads CASSPKRAGHYEQYF. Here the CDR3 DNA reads TGTGCCAGCTCTCCAAAGAGAGCGGGGCATTACGAGCAGTACTTC.

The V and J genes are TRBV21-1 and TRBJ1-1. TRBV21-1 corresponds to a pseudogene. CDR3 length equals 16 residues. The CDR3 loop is CASSIREAGMNTEAFF. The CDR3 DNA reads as TGTGCCAGCAGCATAAGGGAGGCAGGTATGAACACTGAAGCTTTCTTT.

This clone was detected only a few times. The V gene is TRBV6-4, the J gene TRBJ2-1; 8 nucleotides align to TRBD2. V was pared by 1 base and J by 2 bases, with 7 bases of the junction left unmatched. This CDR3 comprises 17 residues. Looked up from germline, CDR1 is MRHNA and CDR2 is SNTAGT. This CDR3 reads CASSDFFTSGAYNEQFF. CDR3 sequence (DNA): TGTGCCAGCAGTGACTTTTTTACTAGCGGAGCCTACAATGAGCAGTTCTTC.

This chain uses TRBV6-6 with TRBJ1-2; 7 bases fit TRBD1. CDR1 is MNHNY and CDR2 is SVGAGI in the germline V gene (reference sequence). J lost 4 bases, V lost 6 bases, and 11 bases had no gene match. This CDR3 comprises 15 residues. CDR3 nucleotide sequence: TGTGCCAGCAGAACCCGGACAGGACGGAGCTATGGCTACACCTTC. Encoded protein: CASRTRTGRSYGYTF.

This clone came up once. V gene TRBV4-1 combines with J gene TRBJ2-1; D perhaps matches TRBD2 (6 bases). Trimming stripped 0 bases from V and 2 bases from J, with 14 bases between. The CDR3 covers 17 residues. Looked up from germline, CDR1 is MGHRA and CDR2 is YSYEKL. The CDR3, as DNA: TGCGCCAGCAGCCAAGACCCTCGCGGGGTCGCCTACAATGAGCAGTTCTTC. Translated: CASSQDPRGVAYNEQFF.

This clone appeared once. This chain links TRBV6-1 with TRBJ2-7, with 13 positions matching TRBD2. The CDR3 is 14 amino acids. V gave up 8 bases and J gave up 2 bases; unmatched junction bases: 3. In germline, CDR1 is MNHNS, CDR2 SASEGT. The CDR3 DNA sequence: TGTGCCAGCTCGGGACTAGCGGGACCCTACGAGCAGTACTTC. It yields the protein CASSGLAGPYEQYF.

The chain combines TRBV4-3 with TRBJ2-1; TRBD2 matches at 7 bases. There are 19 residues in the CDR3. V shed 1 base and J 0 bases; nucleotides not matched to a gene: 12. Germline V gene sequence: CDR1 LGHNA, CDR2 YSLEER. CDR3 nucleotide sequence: TGCGCCAGCAGCCAAGGGTTACGTAGCGGGTCTGACTCCTACAATGAGCAGTTCTTC. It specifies CASSQGLRSGSDSYNEQFF.

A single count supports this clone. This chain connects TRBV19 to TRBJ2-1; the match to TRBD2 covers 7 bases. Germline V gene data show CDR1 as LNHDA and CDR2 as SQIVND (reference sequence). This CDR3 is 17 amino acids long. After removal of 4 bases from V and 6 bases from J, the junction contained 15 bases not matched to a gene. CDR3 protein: CASSTTTSGILGNEQFF. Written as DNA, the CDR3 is TGTGCCAGTAGTACGACAACCAGCGGGATCCTCGGCAATGAGCAGTTCTTC.

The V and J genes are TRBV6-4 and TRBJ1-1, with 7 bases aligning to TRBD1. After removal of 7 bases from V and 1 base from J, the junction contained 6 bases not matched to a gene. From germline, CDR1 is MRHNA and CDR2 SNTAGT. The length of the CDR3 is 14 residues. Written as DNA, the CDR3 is TGTGCCAGCAAAGCCGGGACAGCGAACACTGAAGCTTTCTTT. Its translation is CASKAGTANTEAFF.

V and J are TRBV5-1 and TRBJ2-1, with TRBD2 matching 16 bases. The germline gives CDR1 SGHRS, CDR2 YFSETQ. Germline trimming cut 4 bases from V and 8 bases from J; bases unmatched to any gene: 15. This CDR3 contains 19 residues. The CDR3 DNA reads TGCGCCAGCAGCGCGGGACTAGCGGGAGGGCCGGGATATGGGGATGAGCAGTTCTTC. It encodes CASSAGLAGGPGYGDEQFF.

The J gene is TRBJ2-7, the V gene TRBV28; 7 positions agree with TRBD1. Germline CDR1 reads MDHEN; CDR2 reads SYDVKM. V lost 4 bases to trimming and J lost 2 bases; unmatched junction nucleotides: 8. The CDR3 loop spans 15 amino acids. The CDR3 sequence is CASSSTGQQTYEQYF. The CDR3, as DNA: TGTGCCAGCAGTTCCACGGGACAGCAAACCTACGAGCAGTACTTC.

CDR3 loop: CATFGDSSYEQYF. The CDR3 DNA sequence: TGTGCCACCTTCGGCGATTCCTCCTACGAGCAGTACTTC. This chain joins TRBV28 and TRBJ2-7; no definite D call. V lost 10 bases and J 0 bases, leaving 13 bases between the germline ends. CDR3 size: 13 residues. Germline lookup yields CDR1 MDHEN and CDR2 SYDVKM. Combining the CDR3 with reference TRBV28 and TRBJ2-7 gives the whole variable domain DVKVTQSSRYLVKRTGEKVFLECVQDMDHENMFWYRQDPGLGLRLIYFSYDVKMKEKGDIPEGYSVSREKKERFSLILESASTNQTSMYLCATFGDSSYEQYFGPGTRLTVT.

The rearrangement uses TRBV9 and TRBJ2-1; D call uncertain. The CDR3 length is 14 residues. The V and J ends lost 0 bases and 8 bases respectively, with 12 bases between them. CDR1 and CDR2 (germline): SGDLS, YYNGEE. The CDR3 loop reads CASSVEGLSDEQFF. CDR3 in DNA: TGTGCCAGCAGCGTAGAAGGGTTATCCGATGAGCAGTTCTTC.

CDR3 residues: CASSRGPVGQETQYF. The CDR3 DNA sequence: TGTGCCAGCTCACGGGGCCCGGTTGGCCAAGAGACCCAGTACTTC. The gene calls are TRBV18 and TRBJ2-5; a possible D gene is TRBD1 (5 bases). This CDR3 region has 15 residues. Germline loops: CDR1 KGHSH, CDR2 LQKENI. Deletions cut 4 bases from V and 1 base from J, with 13 bases between.